This T cell receptor beta chain was profiled in a study of OX40 agonist ivuxolimab in advanced cancers. Study-wide context: Prior anti-PD-1, anti-PD-L1 or anti-CTLA-4 therapy was allowed; approximately 41% had some. Findings and limits, study-wide: Among some nonresponders, normalized T-cell clonal expansion was also low.

Libraries were prepared by immunoSEQ multiplex PCR; TCRdb keeps only in-frame clonotypes and omits some of them. The repertoire has around 70,000 clones, around 93% of them found once; the top ten carry more than 0.85%. From germline, CDR1 is SEHNR and CDR2 FQNEAQ (reference sequence). V dropped 1 base and J dropped 7 bases, with 10 bases sitting between them. CDR3 size: 14 residues. A word on this clone: The antigen is not known.

The sampling schedule covered blood at baseline, cycle 4 day 1, and cycle 7 day 1. This clonotype was obtained from an adult with an advanced solid tumor such as melanoma, head and neck, liver or kidney cancer. The sample in question was CD4+ or CD8+ T cells sorted from blood, obtained in a trial of the OX40 agonist ivuxolimab. The rearrangement uses TRBV7-9 and TRBJ2-2, with unresolved D. The CDR3 nucleotides read TGTGCCAGCAGCTTAGGCAAGGAGAGCGGGGAGCTGTTTTTT. Translated: CASSLGKESGELFF.